Below are 31 T cell receptor beta chains sequenced from a single sample in a study of low-dose radiotherapy and immunotherapy resistance in tumors. TRAV and TRBV primers primed cDNA for both TCRalpha and TCRbeta. With a constant-region primer and a V-primer adapter, TCRs were subjected to 20 PCR cycles of amplification. TCRdb reanalysed the reads using MiXCR and keeps one entry per CDR3 protein. The sample contains approximately 90,000 distinct CDR3 sequences, 18% of which appear only once. Time point reported: before trial treatment. Source: PBMCs, taken before treatment. The receptors derive from a male donor with prostate cancer.

Many counts were recorded for this clonotype. The chain carries TRBV6-2 or TRBV6-3 and TRBJ2-1; D remains unclear. V was shortened by 4 bases and J by 4 bases, with 8 bases between the two germline ends. The CDR3 has 13 residues. CDR1 is MNHEY, CDR2 SVGEGT, per germline. The CDR3 DNA follows: TGTGCCAGCAGTTTATTAGTTTACAATGAGCAGTTCTTC. Translation: CASSLLVYNEQFF.

This clonotype was counted at least ten times. The chain combines TRBV7-2 with TRBJ2-7; D remains unclear. V lost 5 bases and J 6 bases, leaving 11 bases between the germline ends. Germline assignment: CDR1 SGHTA and CDR2 FQGNSA. CDR3 length equals 12 residues. CDR3 sequence: CASSGWGGEQYF. In DNA, the CDR3 is TGTGCCAGCAGCGGTTGGGGTGGCGAGCAGTACTTC.

This clonotype was seen ten or more times. The chain is built from TRBV4-1 and TRBJ2-7, with TRBD1 matching 12 bases. The trim removed 0 bases at V and 7 bases at J, leaving 13 bases unmatched. The CDR3 has 18 residues. CDR1 is MGHRA and CDR2 is YSYEKL in the germline V gene. The CDR3 nucleotides are TGCGCCAGCAGCCAAGATACTTCTCTGGGACAGGGGGCCAGGGAGCAGTACTTC. Protein: CASSQDTSLGQGAREQYF.

In its sample, this clonotype was seen many times. V and J are TRBV12-3 or TRBV12-4 and TRBJ1-2, with 7 bases fitting TRBD1. The CDR3 is 13 residues long. J lost 4 bases, V lost 5 bases, and 4 bases had no gene match. The DNA for the CDR3 is TGTGCCAGCAGTGCCGACAGGGTCTATGGCTACACCTTC. As protein: CASSADRVYGYTF.

This clonotype was detected many times. This sequence joins TRBV18 and TRBJ2-3, with D perhaps matching TRBD2 (6 bases). The CDR3 is 15 residues long. Trimming stripped 6 bases from V and 3 bases from J, with 16 bases between. Germline CDR1 KGHSH, CDR2 LQKENI. The CDR3 loop reads CASSPTYGGTDTQYF. CDR3 DNA: TGTGCCAGCTCCCCCACATACGGAGGGACAGATACGCAGTATTTT.

This clonotype was found many times. V and J are TRBV5-6 and TRBJ1-6, with a weak D call TRBD1 (6 bases). This CDR3 contains 16 residues. Trimming pared 4 bases from V and 13 bases from J, leaving 24 bases between. Germline CDR1 reads SGHDT; CDR2 reads YYEEEE. The CDR3 region is CASSLGGAGALLPLHF. Written as DNA, the CDR3 is TGTGCCAGCAGCCTCGGGGGGGCAGGGGCCCTTTTGCCCCTCCACTTT.

This clonotype was recorded many times. The CDR3 region has the DNA TGCGCCAGCAAAAGCAGTGGAGAGTTTGGCACTGAAGCTTTCTTT. Protein product: CASKSSGEFGTEAFF. The chain employs TRBV5-1 and TRBJ1-1; D unclear. The ends were cut back, 6 bases at V and 4 bases at J, with 19 bases in the middle. The CDR3 is 15 amino acids. Germline V lookup: CDR1 SGHRS, CDR2 YFSETQ.

Comments on this clonotype: Since a far larger clone is one base different, this is likely a read error. The rearrangement links TRBV5-1 to TRBJ2-1; unclear D gene. Trimming left V 0 bases short and J 10 bases short, with 17 bases between. Germline V gives CDR1 SGHRS, CDR2 YFSETQ. This CDR3 is 15 amino acids long. This chain's CDR3 is CASSLAGGSFYEQFF. CDR3 sequence (DNA): TGCGCCAGCAGCTTGGCCGGTGGATCGTTCTACGAGCAGTTCTTC.

This clonotype was recorded many times. The chain links TRBV9 to TRBJ1-1; TRBD1 matches 7 bases. Per the germline V gene, CDR1 is SGDLS and CDR2 is YYNGEE. CDR3 length: 14 residues. Trimming at V came to 0 bases and at J to 11 bases, leaving 10 bases not matched to a gene. The CDR3 DNA follows: TGTGCCAGCAGCGTAGCCGGGACAGCGGAAGAGGCTTTCTTT. Amino acids: CASSVAGTAEEAFF.

This clonotype was seen many times. This sequence joins TRBV7-9 and TRBJ1-4; D remains ambiguous. Trimming removed 4 bases at V and 5 bases at J, with 8 bases between. Looked up from germline, CDR1 is SEHNR and CDR2 is FQNEAQ (reference sequence). CDR3 length equals 13 residues. The CDR3 DNA follows: TGTGCCAGCAGCTGGCCAAAAAATGAAAAACTGTTTTTT. Translation gives CASSWPKNEKLFF.

This clonotype was picked up many times. CDR3 region: CASSLAGGVEQFF. In DNA, the CDR3 is TGTGCCAGCAGCTTAGCGGGGGGAGTTGAGCAGTTCTTC. The chain employs TRBV4-2 and TRBJ2-1; 10 bases match TRBD2. There are 13 residues in the CDR3. J was trimmed by 9 bases and V by 5 bases; bases with no gene match: 4. Per germline, CDR1 LGHNA and CDR2 YNFKEQ.

The table lists this clonotype with many counts. The rearrangement uses TRBV11-3 and TRBJ2-3; possibly TRBD2 for D (6 bases). V was clipped by 5 bases and J by 2 bases, with 14 bases between them. CDR1 SGHNT and CDR2 YENEEA come from the germline V gene. The length of the CDR3 is 15 residues. The CDR3 DNA reads TGTGCCAGCAGCACCGGGACTCCCTCCACAGATACGCAGTATTTT. It yields the protein CASSTGTPSTDTQYF.

The V gene is TRBV29-1, the J gene TRBJ2-7; a weak D match, TRBD2 (5 bases). CDR3 length equals 14 residues. V was shortened by 5 bases and J by 6 bases, with 20 bases between the two germline ends. Germline loops: CDR1 SQVTM, CDR2 ANQGSEA. CDR3 amino acids: CSVTTTGNKGEQYF. The CDR3 coding sequence is TGCAGCGTTACTACGACGGGGAATAAGGGCGAGCAGTACTTC.

At least ten counts were recorded for this clonotype. V is TRBV20-1 and J is TRBJ2-3; 10 bases agree with TRBD2. CDR1 and CDR2 (germline): DFQATT, SNEGSKA (reference sequence). The CDR3 is made up of 14 amino acids. V dropped 6 bases and J dropped 3; count of bases not matched to a gene: 6. CDR3 in DNA: TGCAGTGCACGGACTAGCGGAGAGACAGATACGCAGTATTTT. Amino acids: CSARTSGETDTQYF.

This clonotype was counted ten times or more. This chain connects TRBV19 to TRBJ1-1, with a weak D call TRBD1 (5 bases). This CDR3 has 15 amino acids. Trimming pared 1 base from V and 1 base from J, leaving 10 bases between. The germline gives CDR1 LNHDA, CDR2 SQIVND (reference sequence). The CDR3 bases are TGTGCCAGTAGTATAGCAGCAGGGTGGAACACTGAAGCTTTCTTT. It yields the protein CASSIAAGWNTEAFF.

The table lists this clonotype with many counts. The V call is TRBV5-4, the J call TRBJ2-4, with D perhaps matching TRBD1 (5 bases). Germline assignment: CDR1 SGHNT and CDR2 YYREEE (reference sequence). Trimming took off 3 bases at V and 6 bases at J, with 13 bases between the two ends. The CDR3 runs 14 residues. CDR3 in amino acids: CASSWVGRPNIQYF. The CDR3 DNA reads TGTGCCAGCAGCTGGGTGGGGCGCCCAAACATTCAGTACTTC.

This clonotype appeared once. This chain joins TRBV4-3 and TRBJ2-7, with D perhaps given as TRBD1 or TRBD2 (5 bases each). The CDR3 totals 14 residues. Germline values: CDR1 LGHNA, CDR2 YSLEER. V lost 1 base, J lost 4 bases, and 11 bases lay in between. The CDR3 sequence: CASSQGRGEYEQYF. The CDR3 DNA sequence: TGCGCCAGCAGCCAAGGCCGAGGGGAGTACGAGCAGTACTTC.

This clonotype was observed many times. The rearrangement links TRBV29-1 to TRBJ2-5; 8 bases line up with TRBD2. The CDR3 is 15 residues long. V shed 3 bases, J shed 5 bases, and the junction held 11 bases outside the gene matches. Germline assignment: CDR1 SQVTM and CDR2 ANQGSEA. The CDR3 loop is CSVDGLRGARETQYF. The CDR3 DNA reads as TGCAGCGTTGATGGGCTGCGGGGGGCAAGGGAGACCCAGTACTTC.

In the case of this clonotype: A far larger clone is off by one base, so a read error is likely. This rearrangement joins TRBV5-1 to TRBJ2-5; D unclear. The CDR3 runs to 16 residues. With 0 bases removed from V and 11 bases from J, the gap between germline ends came to 23 bases. Germline CDR1 is SGHRS and CDR2 is YFSETQ. The CDR3 region has the DNA TGCGCCAGCAGCTTGGGGACGCACAGCGCAACCAATGAGCAGTACTTC. Its protein product is CASSLGTHSATNEQYF. Together with reference TRBV5-1 and TRBJ2-5, the CDR3 gives the full variable domain: KAGVTQTPRYLIKTRGQQVTLSCSPISGHRSVSWYQQTPGQGLQFLFEYFSETQRNKGNFPGRFSGRQFSNSRSEMNVSTLELGDSALYLCASSLGTHSATNEQYFGPGTRLLVL.

This clonotype was counted many times. This chain joins TRBV20-1 and TRBJ2-3, with D unclear. V dropped 5 bases and J dropped 4 bases, with 10 bases sitting between them. This CDR3 is built from 12 residues. Germline values: CDR1 DFQATT, CDR2 SNEGSKA (reference sequence). The CDR3 protein is CSAGDPPDTQYF. DNA for the CDR3: TGCAGTGCTGGGGATCCCCCAGATACGCAGTATTTT.

In the case of this clonotype: One base separates it from a far larger clone, so it is likely a read error. This chain connects TRBV6-6 to TRBJ2-3; D uncertain. The V gene's germline CDR1 is MNHNY and CDR2 SVGAGI (reference sequence). The CDR3 sequence is 12 residues long. The CDR3 is CVSSGFTDTQYF. The CDR3 DNA reads as TGTGTCAGCAGTGGGTTCACAGATACGCAGTATTTT.

This clonotype was picked up a small number of times. This chain connects TRBV19 to TRBJ2-1; D remains ambiguous. The CDR3 runs 14 residues. Trimming took off 3 bases at V and 0 bases at J, with 6 bases between the two ends. CDR1 LNHDA and CDR2 SQIVND come from the germline V gene (reference sequence). CDR3 amino acids: CASSIPSSYNEQFF. As DNA, the CDR3 is TGTGCCAGTAGTATTCCGAGCTCCTACAATGAGCAGTTCTTC.

CDR3 DNA sequence: TGTGCCAGCAGCTTACCGACAGGGTTTGAGACCCAGTACTTC. Protein product: CASSLPTGFETQYF. The chain links TRBV11-2 to TRBJ2-5; TRBD1 aligns across 7 bases. Germline V gives CDR1 SGHAT, CDR2 FQNNGV. The CDR3 sequence is 14 residues long. The V and J ends lost 2 bases and 5 bases, in that order; junction bases with no gene match: 5.

The chain employs TRBV5-1 and TRBJ1-1; TRBD1 matches at 8 bases. CDR1 and CDR2 (germline): SGHRS, YFSETQ. After removal of 4 bases from V and 12 bases from J, the junction contained 20 bases not matched to a gene. The CDR3 extends over 16 amino acids. CDR3 residues: CASSPGQGLAVLSSFF. In DNA form, the CDR3 reads TGCGCCAGCAGCCCCGGACAGGGTTTGGCTGTTTTGTCGTCTTTCTTT.

A remark on this clonotype: A read error may explain this, as a much larger clone is one base away. The chain links TRBV6-5 to TRBJ2-1; TRBD2 agrees at 8 bases. V lost 2 bases and J lost 16; bases outside the gene matches: 7. The CDR3 has 12 amino acids. The germline gives CDR1 MNHEY, CDR2 SVGAGI. This CDR3 reads CASSYAFGGVFF. In DNA, the CDR3 is TGTGCCAGCAGTTACGCTTTCGGGGGGGTTTTCTTC.

This clonotype showed up many times. This chain connects TRBV12-3 or TRBV12-4 to TRBJ2-6; no clear D. V lost 1 base to trimming and J lost 1 base, with 8 bases between them. The CDR3 covers 16 residues. The CDR3 region is CASSLGWGSGANVLTF. Here the CDR3 DNA reads TGTGCCAGCAGTTTAGGGTGGGGATCTGGGGCCAACGTCCTGACTTTC.

As regards this clonotype: At one end the junction does not follow the germline gene, possibly because of a read error. The chain carries TRBV7-7 and TRBJ2-2; D is unclear. Germline CDR1 SSHAT, CDR2 FNYEAQ (reference sequence). This CDR3 is built from 14 residues. CDR3: CASSPGVVTGELFF. CDR3 DNA: TGTGCTAGCAGCCCGGGCGTGGTGACCGGGGAGCTGTTTTTT. The full variable domain, completed using reference TRBV7-7 and TRBJ2-2, is GAGVSQSPRYKVTKRGQDVTLRCDPISSHATLYWYQQALGQGPEFLTYFNYEAQPDKSGLPSDRFSAERPEGSISTLTIQRTEQRDSAMYRCASSPGVVTGELFFGEGSRLTVL.

In its sample, this clonotype was seen many times. This chain links TRBV15 with TRBJ2-1; D is perhaps TRBD2 (5 bases). CDR3 length: 14 residues. V lost 10 bases to trimming and J lost 5 bases, with 18 bases between them. Per the germline V gene, CDR1 is LNHNV and CDR2 is YYDKDF (reference sequence). CDR3 sequence (DNA): TGTGCCAGCCCGCGGGCTCCCACCGACAATGAGCAGTTCTTC. Amino acids: CASPRAPTDNEQFF.

This clonotype has at least ten counts. V usage is TRBV10-2 and J usage is TRBJ2-6; D is unclear. This CDR3 has 13 amino acids. V was shortened by 8 bases and J by 1 base, with 6 bases between the two germline ends. The germline V gene encodes CDR1 WSHSY and CDR2 SAAADI. The CDR3 loop reads CASRASGANVLTF. The DNA of the CDR3 is TGCGCCAGCCGGGCATCTGGGGCCAACGTCCTGACTTTC.

Ten or more counts support this clonotype. The gene calls are TRBV2 and TRBJ2-3, with D unclear. CDR3 size: 11 residues. From germline, CDR1 is SNHLY and CDR2 FYNNEI. Between the trimmed V and J ends, which lost 5 bases and 2 bases, there was a span of 2 bases. This CDR3 is CASSFTDTQYF. The CDR3, as DNA: TGTGCCAGCAGTTTCACAGATACGCAGTATTTT. Using reference TRBV2 and TRBJ2-3 for the parts outside the CDR3, the full variable domain is EPEVTQTPSHQVTQMGQEVILRCVPISNHLYFYWYRQILGQKVEFLVSFYNNEISEKSEIFDDQFSVERPDGSNFTLKIRSTKLEDSAMYFCASSFTDTQYFGPGTRLTVL.

This clonotype was counted at least ten times. The V gene is TRBV5-8, the J gene TRBJ2-5; 12 positions match TRBD1. Germline values: CDR1 SGHTS, CDR2 YDEGEE. V was clipped by 4 bases and J by 2 bases; unmatched bases: 6. The CDR3 is 16 residues long. The CDR3 region is CASSKGQGANQETQYF. DNA for the CDR3: TGTGCCAGCAGCAAGGGACAGGGGGCGAATCAAGAGACCCAGTACTTC. The full variable domain, rest sourced from reference TRBV5-8 and TRBJ2-5, is EAGVTQSPTHLIKTRGQQATLRCSPISGHTSVYWYQQALGLGLQFLLWYDEGEERNRGNFPPRFSGRQFPNYSSELNVNALELEDSALYLCASSKGQGANQETQYFGPGTRLLVL.